This T cell receptor beta chain originates from a study of PD-1 blockade in classical Hodgkin lymphoma. Study-wide background: Once every 2 weeks, patients received intravenous nivolumab at 3 mg/kg. Findings of the study overall: Baseline diversity resembling that of newly diagnosed patients was seen in complete responders. CD4+ TCR diversity, unlike CD8+, rose significantly by C4D1. After ASCT, patients who started nivolumab under 1 year later were excluded.

To note about this clone: Antigen unknown.

The table came from immunoSEQ multiplex PCR; TCRdb's copy has only in-frame clones and leaves some out. The sample has approximately 61,000 clones, nearly 90% seen once. Trimming took 3 bases from V and 0 from J, leaving 9 bases between them. Germline CDR1 reads SGHAT; CDR2 reads FQNNGV. This CDR3 is 14 amino acids long. Time point defined: cycle 4 day 1 (C4D1), after 6 weeks of nivolumab. Each and every patient relapsed after autologous stem cell transplantation, and patients got differing brentuximab vedotin exposure. The sequences come from peripheral blood mononuclear cells (PBMCs), collected before the fourth cycle of nivolumab. This sequence originates from a human donor with classical Hodgkin lymphoma. The rearrangement uses TRBV11-2 and TRBJ2-7; perhaps TRBD1 as D (6 bases). The CDR3 here is CASSFQGSSYEQYF. In nucleotides, the CDR3 is TGTGCCAGCAGCTTCCAGGGGAGCTCCTACGAGCAGTACTTC. Using reference TRBV11-2 and TRBJ2-7 for the parts outside the CDR3, the full variable domain is EAGVAQSPRYKIIEKRQSVAFWCNPISGHATLYWYQQILGQGPKLLIQFQNNGVVDDSQLPKDRFSAERLKGVDSTLKIQPAKLEDSAVYLCASSFQGSSYEQYFGPGTRLTVT.